These T cell receptor beta chains were read from a single sample in a study of identical twins. TCRdb used MiXCR to reprocess the 5' RACE reads, holding one entry per CDR3 protein. In the table there are 150,000 or so distinct CDR3 sequences, around 3.5% of which are singletons. Source material: memory T cells sorted from blood. The source is a man between 18 and 29 years old in good health. The CDR3 runs from the conserved cysteine through the conserved F or W. Fields, in order: J gene, V gene, clone size, D gene, CDR3 protein, CDR3 DNA. The D gene is left open where the match is weak. Some rows have no size entry. The others give once, few or many, or a class for an expanded clone.

J gene: TRBJ2-3; V gene: TRBV7-2; clone size: few; D gene: NA; CDR3 protein: CASSLVRGGDTQYF; CDR3 DNA: TGTGCCAGCAGCTTAGTGAGAGGGGGTGATACGCAGTATTTT
J gene: TRBJ2-1; V gene: TRBV7-2; clone size: NA; D gene: TRBD2; CDR3 protein: CASSLSGTQHGEQFF; CDR3 DNA: TGTGCCAGCAGCCTTAGCGGGACTCAGCACGGGGAGCAGTTCTTC
J gene: TRBJ2-5; V gene: TRBV7-6; clone size: many; D gene: TRBD2; CDR3 protein: CASSPGLAGSGRETQYF; CDR3 DNA: TGTGCCAGCAGCCCTGGACTAGCGGGAAGCGGTCGGGAGACCCAGTACTTC
J gene: TRBJ2-2; V gene: TRBV6-1; clone size: many; D gene: NA; CDR3 protein: CASRTGLLTGELFF; CDR3 DNA: TGTGCCAGCAGGACGGGACTCCTCACCGGGGAGCTGTTTTTT
J gene: TRBJ2-7; V gene: TRBV6-5; clone size: many; D gene: TRBD2; CDR3 protein: CASSSLSGRYEQYF; CDR3 DNA: TGTGCCAGCAGTTCCCTGAGCGGGAGGTACGAGCAGTACTTC
J gene: TRBJ1-1; V gene: TRBV6-5; clone size: many; D gene: NA; CDR3 protein: CASSSWGSGTEAFF; CDR3 DNA: TGTGCCAGCAGTTCCTGGGGTAGCGGCACTGAAGCTTTCTTT
J gene: TRBJ2-3; V gene: TRBV24-1; clone size: many; D gene: NA; CDR3 protein: CATSGGRLRDTDTQYF; CDR3 DNA: TGTGCCACCAGTGGAGGCCGACTAAGGGACACAGATACGCAGTATTTT
J gene: TRBJ1-2; V gene: TRBV29-1; clone size: NA; D gene: TRBD1; CDR3 protein: CSVLRQGDVYGYTF; CDR3 DNA: TGCAGCGTTTTGCGACAGGGGGACGTCTATGGCTACACCTTC
J gene: TRBJ2-7; V gene: TRBV12-3/TRBV12-4; clone size: many; D gene: TRBD2; CDR3 protein: CASSLGDYLGNEQYF; CDR3 DNA: TGTGCCAGCAGTTTAGGGGACTACTTGGGGAACGAGCAGTACTTC
J gene: TRBJ1-1; V gene: TRBV20-1; clone size: many; D gene: NA; CDR3 protein: CSARRGGANTEAFF; CDR3 DNA: TGCAGTGCTAGACGGGGAGGGGCTAACACTGAAGCTTTCTTT
J gene: TRBJ1-2; V gene: TRBV5-1; clone size: few; D gene: TRBD1; CDR3 protein: CASSWEGQGTYGYTF; CDR3 DNA: TGCGCCAGCAGCTGGGAAGGACAGGGGACTTATGGCTACACCTTC
J gene: TRBJ1-1; V gene: TRBV10-3; clone size: many; D gene: TRBD1; CDR3 protein: CAISDRGQISTEAFF; CDR3 DNA: TGTGCCATCAGTGACCGGGGACAGATCTCCACTGAAGCTTTCTTT
J gene: TRBJ1-1; V gene: TRBV29-1; clone size: many; D gene: TRBD1; CDR3 protein: CSVVKDRAGNTEAFF; CDR3 DNA: TGCAGCGTTGTGAAAGACAGGGCAGGGAACACTGAAGCTTTCTTT
J gene: TRBJ2-1; V gene: TRBV13; clone size: many; D gene: NA; CDR3 protein: CASSPPVGLEKFF; CDR3 DNA: TGTGCCAGCAGCCCTCCAGTTGGGTTAGAAAAGTTCTTC
J gene: TRBJ2-1; V gene: TRBV11-2; clone size: many; D gene: NA; CDR3 protein: CASSRFWEQFF; CDR3 DNA: TGTGCCAGCAGCCGATTTTGGGAGCAGTTCTTC
J gene: TRBJ2-5; V gene: TRBV29-1; clone size: many; D gene: NA; CDR3 protein: CSVAGYQETQYF; CDR3 DNA: TGCAGCGTTGCCGGGTACCAAGAGACCCAGTACTTC
J gene: TRBJ1-1; V gene: TRBV25-1; clone size: many; D gene: NA; CDR3 protein: CASSEYLVNTEAFF; CDR3 DNA: TGTGCCAGCAGTGAATATCTAGTGAACACTGAAGCTTTCTTT
J gene: TRBJ1-2; V gene: TRBV20-1; clone size: many; D gene: NA; CDR3 protein: CSARESGGRGYTF; CDR3 DNA: TGCAGTGCTAGAGAGTCGGGGGGCCGCGGCTACACCTTC
J gene: TRBJ2-3; V gene: TRBV5-1; clone size: few; D gene: NA; CDR3 protein: CASSWGGATDTQYF; CDR3 DNA: TGCGCCAGCAGCTGGGGGGGGGCCACAGATACGCAGTATTTT
J gene: TRBJ1-2; V gene: TRBV12-3/TRBV12-4; clone size: many; D gene: TRBD1; CDR3 protein: CASSTGTGYYYGYTF; CDR3 DNA: TGTGCCAGCAGTACCGGGACAGGGTACTACTATGGCTACACCTTC
J gene: TRBJ1-6; V gene: TRBV5-6; clone size: NA; D gene: NA; CDR3 protein: CASSPLGPGNSPLHF; CDR3 DNA: TGTGCCAGCAGCCCTCTAGGGCCCGGGAATTCACCCCTCCACTTT
J gene: TRBJ2-3; V gene: TRBV7-3; clone size: many; D gene: NA; CDR3 protein: CASSKKTREDTQYF; CDR3 DNA: TGTGCCAGCAGCAAGAAGACCAGGGAAGATACGCAGTATTTT
J gene: TRBJ2-5; V gene: TRBV29-1; clone size: many; D gene: TRBD1; CDR3 protein: CSGRDSKRETQYF; CDR3 DNA: TGCAGCGGCCGGGACAGTAAAAGGGAGACCCAGTACTTC
J gene: TRBJ1-5; V gene: TRBV20-1; clone size: many; D gene: NA; CDR3 protein: CSATQGYSNQPQHF; CDR3 DNA: TGCAGTGCGACTCAGGGGTATAGCAATCAGCCCCAGCATTTT
J gene: TRBJ2-3; V gene: TRBV27; clone size: many; D gene: TRBD2; CDR3 protein: CASSLSKSGSFYADTQYF; CDR3 DNA: TGTGCCAGCAGTTTATCCAAGAGCGGGAGTTTTTACGCAGATACGCAGTATTTT